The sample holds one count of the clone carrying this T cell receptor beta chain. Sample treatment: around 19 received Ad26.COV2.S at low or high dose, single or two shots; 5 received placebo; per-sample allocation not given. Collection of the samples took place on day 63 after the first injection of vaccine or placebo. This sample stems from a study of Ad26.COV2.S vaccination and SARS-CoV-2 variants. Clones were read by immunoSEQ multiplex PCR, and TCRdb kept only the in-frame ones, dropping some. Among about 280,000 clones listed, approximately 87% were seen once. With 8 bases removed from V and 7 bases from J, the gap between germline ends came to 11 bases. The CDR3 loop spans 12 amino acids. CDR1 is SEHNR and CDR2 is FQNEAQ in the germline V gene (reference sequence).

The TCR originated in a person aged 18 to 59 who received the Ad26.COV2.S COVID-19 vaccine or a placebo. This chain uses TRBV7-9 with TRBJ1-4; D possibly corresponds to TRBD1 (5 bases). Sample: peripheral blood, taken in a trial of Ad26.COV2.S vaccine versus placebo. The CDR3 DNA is TGTGCCAGCCAACGGGGGGGTGAAAAACTGTTTTTT. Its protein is CASQRGGEKLFF.